The following is a T cell receptor (beta chain) sequence with its context. This clonotype occurred a few times. The antigen this receptor binds is unknown. No much larger clone is present one base from it, and per-base qualities are unavailable. These data come from a study of blood T cells in healthy people across ages (dated by TCRdb to the mid-2010s). Regarding the research as a whole: In model experiments, template switching captured roughly one uniquely barcoded TCR beta cDNA molecule for every two T cells. Age-related changes in TCR beta repertoire diversity were measured in the study by deep sequencing normalized with unique cDNA molecular identifiers. The donors were divided into four age groups: young (average about 16 years), middle-aged (approximately 39), aged (approximately 62) and long-lived (roughly 82). To avoid experimental bias, donors of different ages were spread randomly across the sequencing lanes. The study analyzed two additional independent replicas of 1 million unique cDNA reads from the same blood draw for two donors, one aged 18 to 29 and one aged 80 or older. Points the paper makes about the study in general: There was a strong correlation between observed TCR beta diversity and the percentage of naive T cells measured by flow cytometry. Donor CMV infection status was unknown, potentially confounding age-related changes in expanded clonotypes. Compared with the aged group, the long-lived group had more naive CD4+ T cells, fewer expanded clones and increased TCR diversity, a pattern suggesting age selection. Estimates of total diversity from one million sequenced T cells were regarded as lower bounds and underestimates. Since profiling was done on bulk unsorted PBMCs, naive and antigen-experienced compartments could not be conclusively compared. As age increased, observed TCR beta diversity per million T cells dropped in a roughly linear way, and a significant reduction was already evident by age around 41.

Systemically healthy Caucasian individuals from Russia, around 39 in total and aged about 6 to 95 years, were included as donors. Each donor gave approximately 9.3 milliliters of peripheral blood, collected into EDTA-treated Vacutainer tubes. Ficoll-Paque density-gradient centrifugation was used to isolate PBMCs, with at least 6 million per sample. Total RNA, at least 6 micrograms per sample, was extracted from PBMCs with Trizol reagent. The percentages of naive CD45RAhigh/CD27high T cells were determined by flow cytometry on a PBMC aliquot from every donor. Receptors were amplified or captured by 5' RACE. TCRdb names Illumina HiSeq 2500 as the instrument used. The second PCR ran for about 7 to 11 cycles and used a J-beta primer mix along with a sample-barcoded 5' primer. A template-switch 5' adaptor carrying 12 random nucleotides introduced a unique molecular identifier onto each TCR beta cDNA molecule. Each sample yielded at least 2.5 million CDR3-containing paired-end reads. First-strand cDNA was synthesized from all RNA with the Mint cDNA synthesis kit, primed by a TRBC-specific oligonucleotide. After uracil-DNA glycosylase treatment, a first 18-cycle PCR used universal primers M1SS and BC2_uni_R on all cDNA. Regarding the original processing steps: Each sample was normalized by randomly selecting 1 million high-quality reads, each carrying a distinct molecular identifier. Reads with shared molecular identifiers were discarded instead of being binned into consensus sequences. MiTCR, run with a Q25 quality threshold and the strictest error-elimination algorithm, handled CDR3 identification, clonotype clustering and error correction. Lower-bound total TCR beta diversity was estimated with a nonparametric unseen species model using Euler transformation. TCRdb handled the public reads itself, with Q25 trimming in fastp and clone calling in MiXCR, and kept productive beta chains. Records with the same CDR3 protein are collapsed into one entry carrying the most frequent genes and DNA. The V and J calls reflect TCRdb's pipeline rather than the authors' work. Within this sample are 650,000 to 800,000 distinct CDR3 sequences, with approximately 44% of them counted one time only. The top ten clonotypes cover under 20% of the sample.

From a lookup of the germline V gene, CDR1 and CDR2 are SGDLS and YYNGEE. V loses 4 bases, J loses 2 bases, and the germline ends lie 14 bases apart. The CDR3 runs 15 residues from the cysteine to the phenylalanine. The kept DNA is CDR3 alone, 45 bases in frame from the first base. The chain uses TRBV9 and TRBJ2-3; a tentative D call is TRBD2 (5 bases match). This sequence was found in a man aged 55 to 70 in good health. Sequencing was performed on blood. CDR3 loop: CASSREPKFTDTQYF. The DNA sequence reads TGTGCCAGCAGCAGGGAGCCCAAGTTCACAGATACGCAGTATTTT.